The 21 T cell receptor beta chains given below trace back to one sample, sequenced in a study of cytomegalovirus exposure and HLA in healthy donors. Researchers ran the PCR with 60 Vbeta and 13 Jbeta primers. Here immunoSEQ multiplex PCR was the method, and the copy in TCRdb shows in-frame clones only, minus some. The sample lists 99,000 or so clones; around 75% were seen once. The specimen was PBMCs. These TCRs come from a man in his thirties or forties in good health and CMV-seronegative.

The rearrangement joins TRBV7-2 to TRBJ2-7; TRBD1 agrees at 9 bases. CDR1 and CDR2 from the germline V gene are SGHTA and FQGNSA. The CDR3 extends over 17 amino acids. Trimming removed 0 bases from V and 2 bases from J; junction bases left unmatched: 8. The CDR3 protein is CASSLAHDRGSPYEQYF. CDR3 in DNA: TGTGCCAGCAGCTTAGCGCACGACAGGGGGTCCCCCTACGAGCAGTACTTC. Full variable domain (rest looked up from reference TRBV7-2 and TRBJ2-7): GAGVSQSPSNKVTEKGKDVELRCDPISGHTALYWYRQSLGQGLEFLIYFQGNSAPDKSGLPSDRFSAERTGGSVSTLTIQRTQQEDSAVYLCASSLAHDRGSPYEQYFGPGTRLTVT.

The gene calls are TRBV10-3 and TRBJ2-1, with D hard to call. CDR1 ENHRY and CDR2 SYGVKD come from the germline V gene. V was cut by 2 bases and J by 9 bases, with 5 bases left in between. The CDR3 runs 11 residues. The CDR3 DNA is TGTGCCATCAGTGAGGTTCGTGAGCAGTTCTTC. It encodes CAISEVREQFF.

The chain combines TRBV27 with TRBJ1-4; D is uncertain. V was clipped by 2 bases and J by 5 bases, with 9 bases between them. CDR1 is MNHEY, CDR2 SMNVEV, per germline (reference sequence). This CDR3 has 14 residues. In DNA form, the CDR3 reads TGTGCCAGCAGTTTACACCGGGAAAATGAAAAACTGTTTTTT. Translating gives CASSLHRENEKLFF.

J is TRBJ1-3 and V is TRBV5-5; the D gene is possibly TRBD1 (5 bases). Germline loops: CDR1 SGHKS, CDR2 YYEKEE (reference sequence). The V and J ends lost 1 base and 0 bases respectively, with 8 bases between them. There are 15 residues in the CDR3. CDR3 loop: CASSLRGSSGNTIYF. DNA of the CDR3: TGTGCCAGCAGCTTGCGGGGGAGCTCTGGAAACACCATATATTTT.

The chain recombines TRBV7-2 with TRBJ2-7; D not certain. V was cut by 0 bases and J by 4 bases, with 4 bases left in between. CDR1 is SGHTA and CDR2 is FQGNSA in the germline V gene. CDR3 length: 12 amino acids. The CDR3 here is CASSLARYEQYF. Written as DNA, the CDR3 is TGTGCCAGCAGCTTAGCGAGGTACGAGCAGTACTTC.

The chain carries TRBV19 and TRBJ1-2; D ambiguous. There are 15 residues in the CDR3. Per germline, CDR1 LNHDA and CDR2 SQIVND (reference sequence). The V end was cut by 3 bases, the J end by 4 bases, with 15 bases between. The CDR3 DNA follows: TGTGCCAGTAGTATGGGTACTGGGCAAGTCTATGGCTACACCTTC. Protein sequence: CASSMGTGQVYGYTF.

The J gene is TRBJ2-7, the V gene TRBV7-2; 8 positions match TRBD1. Trimming took 5 bases from V and 0 from J; bases not matched to a gene: 9. The CDR3 length is 16 residues. Germline CDR1 reads SGHTA; CDR2 reads FQGNSA. CDR3 amino acids: CASSRAPGQASYEQYF. CDR3 sequence (DNA): TGTGCCAGCAGCAGGGCACCGGGACAGGCCTCCTACGAGCAGTACTTC.

This rearrangement joins TRBV29-1 to TRBJ1-2; 8 nucleotides align to TRBD1. Germline V gene sequence: CDR1 SQVTM, CDR2 ANQGSEA. V dropped 2 bases and J dropped 3; count of bases not matched to a gene: 11. The length of the CDR3 is 16 residues. The CDR3 DNA is TGCAGCGTTGAATATCTAAAAGACAGGGGAGACTATGGCTACACCTTC. This encodes CSVEYLKDRGDYGYTF.

The V and J genes are TRBV18 and TRBJ1-1; D remains ambiguous. The CDR3 sequence is 16 residues long. Germline CDR1 is KGHSH and CDR2 is LQKENI. V was trimmed by 10 bases and J by 0 bases, leaving 21 bases between them. CDR3 bases: TGTGCCACCATACCACTGGGCGTAGAGATGAACACTGAAGCTTTCTTT. It translates to CATIPLGVEMNTEAFF. The full variable domain, completed using reference TRBV18 and TRBJ1-1, is NAGVMQNPRHLVRRRGQEARLRCSPMKGHSHVYWYRQLPEEGLKFMVYLQKENIIDESGMPKERFSAEFPKEGPSILRIQQVVRGDSAAYFCATIPLGVEMNTEAFFGQGTRLTVV.

The chain uses TRBV15 and TRBJ2-3; tentatively, D is TRBD1 (7 bases). Germline V CDR1 and CDR2: LNHNV, YYDKDF (reference sequence). The germline V and J ends were trimmed by 8 bases and 2 bases, with 17 bases remaining between them. CDR3 length: 15 amino acids. CDR3 amino acids: CATGSGGQNTDTQYF. CDR3 nucleotides: TGTGCCACCGGATCCGGGGGACAGAACACAGATACGCAGTATTTT. Together with reference TRBV15 and TRBJ2-3, the CDR3 gives the full variable domain: DAMVIQNPRYQVTQFGKPVTLSCSQTLNHNVMYWYQQKSSQAPKLLFHYYDKDFNNEADTPDNFQSRRPNTSFCFLDIRSPGLGDTAMYLCATGSGGQNTDTQYFGPGTRLTVL.

In its sample, this clone was seen once. J is TRBJ1-1 and V is TRBV15, with no clear D. V dropped 1 base and J dropped 1 base, with 7 bases sitting between them. Looked up from germline, CDR1 is LNHNV and CDR2 is YYDKDF (reference sequence). The CDR3 is 14 residues long. The CDR3 spells CATSRGSGNTEAFF. CDR3 nucleotide sequence: TGTGCCACCAGCAGAGGTTCGGGGAACACTGAAGCTTTCTTT.

The CDR3 here is CASSSRVNNQPQHF. CDR3 coding DNA: TGTGCCAGCAGCTCCCGGGTTAACAATCAGCCCCAGCATTTT. The chain recombines TRBV7-2 with TRBJ1-5, with D unresolved. Germline CDR1 and CDR2: SGHTA and FQGNSA. CDR3 size: 14 residues. Trimming pared 4 bases from V and 3 bases from J, leaving 10 bases between.

This clone was counted once. The genes are TRBV7-2 and TRBJ2-2; no clear D. Trimming stripped 5 bases from V and 5 bases from J, with 9 bases between. Germline-derived CDR1 and CDR2 are SGHTA and FQGNSA. The CDR3 has 13 amino acids. The CDR3 region is CASSPPLTGELFF. The CDR3 DNA sequence: TGTGCCAGCAGCCCCCCCCTGACCGGGGAGCTGTTTTTT.

The V call is TRBV7-8, the J call TRBJ2-1; maybe TRBD1 (5 bases). This CDR3 is built from 15 residues. Trimming removed 1 base from V and 3 bases from J, with 10 bases in between. Germline V lookup: CDR1 SGHVS, CDR2 FQNEAQ. CDR3 sequence reads: CASSLEGTGYNEQFF. DNA for the CDR3: TGTGCCAGCAGCTTAGAAGGTACAGGCTACAATGAGCAGTTCTTC. The variable domain in full, with the rest retrieved from reference TRBV7-8 and TRBJ2-1, is GAGVSQSPRYKVAKRGQDVALRCDPISGHVSLFWYQQALGQGPEFLTYFQNEAQLDKSGLPSDRFFAERPEGSVSTLKIQRTQQEDSAVYLCASSLEGTGYNEQFFGPGTRLTVL.

The chain uses TRBV6-6 and TRBJ2-5, with D maybe TRBD2 (7 bases). Deletions cut 6 bases from V and 5 bases from J, with 19 bases between. In germline, CDR1 is MNHNY, CDR2 SVGAGI (reference sequence). The CDR3 totals 15 residues. The CDR3 coding sequence is TGTGCCAGCAGCCCGGGTGGGGGGGCCCGGGAGACCCAGTACTTC. Its protein product is CASSPGGGARETQYF.

The chain recombines TRBV5-4 with TRBJ2-3, with D perhaps matching TRBD2 (6 bases). Germline CDR1 SGHNT, CDR2 YYREEE (reference sequence). The CDR3 spans 12 residues. CDR3 DNA sequence: TGTAGTTGGGGGGAAGGGACAGATACGCAGTATTTT. This sequence encodes CSWGEGTDTQYF.

The J gene is TRBJ2-3, the V gene TRBV5-1, with TRBD2 identical over 12 bases. The ends lost 4 bases at V and 0 bases at J; junction bases unmatched: 3. Germline V CDR1 and CDR2: SGHRS, YFSETQ. The CDR3 has 16 amino acids. CDR3 coding DNA: TGCGCCAGCAGCCCGGGGACTAGCGGGAGCACAGATACGCAGTATTTT. As protein: CASSPGTSGSTDTQYF. The variable domain in full, with the rest retrieved from reference TRBV5-1 and TRBJ2-3, is KAGVTQTPRYLIKTRGQQVTLSCSPISGHRSVSWYQQTPGQGLQFLFEYFSETQRNKGNFPGRFSGRQFSNSRSEMNVSTLELGDSALYLCASSPGTSGSTDTQYFGPGTRLTVL.

The chain couples TRBV5-4 to TRBJ1-2, with TRBD1 identical over 8 bases. The CDR3 contains 13 residues. The V segment lost 2 bases and the J segment 6 bases; nucleotides outside the gene matches: 3. The germline V gene has CDR1 SGHNT and CDR2 YYREEE (reference sequence). The DNA for the CDR3 is TGTGCCAGCAGCTTTGACAGGGGCCATGGCTACACCTTC. This gives the protein CASSFDRGHGYTF.

This rearrangement joins TRBV6-8 to TRBJ2-5, with D perhaps TRBD2 (5 bases). The germline V gene encodes CDR1 MNHGY and CDR2 SAAAGT. This CDR3 has 16 amino acids. Trimming took 2 bases from V and 4 from J, leaving 17 bases between them. The CDR3 coding sequence is TGTGCCAGCAGTTACCGGGCAGTTCGGGATCCAGAGACCCAGTACTTC. It translates to CASSYRAVRDPETQYF.

A single count supports this clone. The chain combines TRBV2 with TRBJ1-1, with TRBD1 matching 9 bases. CDR1 and CDR2 from the germline V gene are SNHLY and FYNNEI. Trimming took 2 bases from V and 3 from J; bases not matched to a gene: 7. This CDR3 has 16 amino acids. This CDR3 reads CASSESDRGFYTEAFF. In DNA form, the CDR3 reads TGTGCCAGCAGTGAATCAGACAGGGGGTTCTACACTGAAGCTTTCTTT.

The chain combines TRBV4-2 with TRBJ2-2, with 9 bases that match TRBD2. The CDR3 totals 15 residues. Germline CDR1 LGHNA, CDR2 YNFKEQ. The V and J ends lost 5 bases and 2 bases, in that order; junction bases with no gene match: 3. CDR3 in DNA: TGTGCCAGCAGCGCGGGACTAGCAAACACCGGGGAGCTGTTTTTT. Translation: CASSAGLANTGELFF.